The 26 T cell receptor beta chains below all came from one sample that was sequenced in a study of blood T cell repertoires in COVID-19. Clones were read by immunoSEQ multiplex PCR, and TCRdb kept only the in-frame ones, dropping some. This table holds about 320,000 clones, 85% found once. The sample consisted of PBMCs or T cells enriched from blood (not recorded which). These receptors were collected from a woman aged 25 to 39 who had been exposed to COVID-19.

The chain combines TRBV7-2 with TRBJ2-7; D possibly corresponds to TRBD1 (5 bases). CDR1 is SGHTA, CDR2 FQGNSA, per germline. The CDR3 covers 15 residues. V was cut by 4 bases and J by 2 bases, with 15 bases left in between. The CDR3, as DNA: TGTGCCAGCAGCTCCCGGGCCGTGGGGCCCTACGAGCAGTACTTC. Protein: CASSSRAVGPYEQYF.

This chain joins TRBV18 and TRBJ2-1; 11 positions match TRBD1. The germline CDR1 and CDR2 sequences are KGHSH and LQKENI. The ends lost 4 bases at V and 7 bases at J; junction bases unmatched: 9. The CDR3 spans 16 residues. The CDR3 DNA follows: TGTGCCAGCTCACGACCCGTAGGACAGGGGGCGAATGAGCAGTTCTTC. This gives the protein CASSRPVGQGANEQFF.

The chain joins TRBV28 to TRBJ2-7; a possible D gene is TRBD1 (6 bases). The V gene lost 7 bases and the J gene lost 1 base, with 11 bases spanning the gap. CDR3 size: 13 residues. Germline V gene sequence: CDR1 MDHEN, CDR2 SYDVKM. The CDR3 coding sequence is TGTGCCAGCACCGGACAGTCTTCCTACGAGCAGTACTTC. It is translated as CASTGQSSYEQYF. The full variable domain, in which reference TRBV28 and TRBJ2-7 provide the parts outside the CDR3, is DVKVTQSSRYLVKRTGEKVFLECVQDMDHENMFWYRQDPGLGLRLIYFSYDVKMKEKGDIPEGYSVSREKKERFSLILESASTNQTSMYLCASTGQSSYEQYFGPGTRLTVT.

This clone was seen once. The chain has TRBV7-6 and TRBJ2-5; D is possibly TRBD1 (5 bases). The CDR3 is 15 residues long. The ends were cut back, 3 bases at V and 5 bases at J, with 16 bases in the middle. Germline V gene lookup returns CDR1 SGHVS and CDR2 FNYEAQ. The CDR3 DNA reads as TGTGCCAGCAGCTTTGCGCAGGGCGTGGGGGAGACCCAGTACTTC. This gives the protein CASSFAQGVGETQYF.

V and J are TRBV6-2 or TRBV6-3 and TRBJ2-7; 8 nucleotides match TRBD2. Per the germline V gene, CDR1 is MNHEY and CDR2 is SVGEGT. The trim removed 2 bases at V and 3 bases at J, leaving 9 bases unmatched. This CDR3 is 16 amino acids long. The CDR3: CASSYGSGLADYEQYF. Written as DNA, the CDR3 is TGTGCCAGCAGTTACGGGAGTGGACTAGCAGACTACGAGCAGTACTTC.

The sample holds a few counts of this clone. This chain uses TRBV28 with TRBJ1-3, with D unresolved. This CDR3 is built from 14 residues. Germline lookup yields CDR1 MDHEN and CDR2 SYDVKM. Trimming left V 6 bases short and J 0 bases short, with 9 bases between. The CDR3 DNA reads as TGTGCCAGCAGCTCAGGAATCTCTGGAAACACCATATATTTT. Translation: CASSSGISGNTIYF.

This chain connects TRBV2 to TRBJ1-3; perhaps TRBD1 as D (5 bases). The CDR3 sequence is 12 residues long. Trimming shortened V by 10 bases and J by 0 bases, and 7 bases separated the two germline ends. Germline V lookup: CDR1 SNHLY, CDR2 FYNNEI. In DNA form, the CDR3 reads TGTGCCACGGACACCTCTGGAAACACCATATATTTT. It is translated as CATDTSGNTIYF.

The chain combines TRBV10-3 with TRBJ2-2, with D possibly TRBD1 on 5 matching bases. Per the germline V gene, CDR1 is ENHRY and CDR2 is SYGVKD. This CDR3 has 15 amino acids. Trimming took 6 bases from V and 2 from J, leaving 13 bases between them. This CDR3 reads CAIRRPTVNTGELFF. The CDR3, as DNA: TGTGCCATCAGGAGACCGACAGTAAACACCGGGGAGCTGTTTTTT.

The chain is built from TRBV5-8 and TRBJ1-2; D not certain. This CDR3 contains 15 residues. Germline assignment: CDR1 SGHTS and CDR2 YDEGEE. V lost 1 base, J lost 8 bases, and 18 bases lay in between. Written as DNA, the CDR3 is TGTGCCAGCAGCTTGTCCCTAGGGAGGATCTGGGGCTACACCTTC. It yields the protein CASSLSLGRIWGYTF.

This sequence joins TRBV7-3 and TRBJ2-3, with 7 bases lining up with TRBD2. Trimming removed 5 bases from V and 4 bases from J; junction bases left unmatched: 9. The CDR3 loop spans 15 amino acids. CDR1 is SGHTA, CDR2 FQGTGA, per germline. The CDR3 spells CASSPFASGSDTQYF. CDR3 bases: TGTGCCAGCAGCCCCTTTGCTAGCGGATCAGATACGCAGTATTTT.

The chain carries TRBV19 and TRBJ1-2, with TRBD1 matching over 7 bases. This CDR3 is 14 amino acids long. From germline, CDR1 is LNHDA and CDR2 SQIVND (reference sequence). V lost 6 bases, J lost 4 bases, and 8 bases stayed unmatched. For the CDR3, the DNA is TGTGCCAGTAGACCTACAGGGGTCGGCTATGGCTACACCTTC. This translates into CASRPTGVGYGYTF.

J is TRBJ1-1 and V is TRBV6-5; D is possibly TRBD1 (5 bases). The V end lost 7 bases, the J end lost 5 bases, and 11 bases lay between the germline ends. The CDR3 has 12 residues. Germline loops: CDR1 MNHEY, CDR2 SVGAGI. The CDR3 sequence is CASNRGWTEAFF. The CDR3 DNA reads TGTGCCAGCAATAGGGGATGGACTGAAGCTTTCTTT.

The chain has TRBV14 and TRBJ1-1; no clear D. CDR3 length: 13 residues. The germline V gene encodes CDR1 SGHDN and CDR2 FVKESK. Trimming removed 4 bases from V and 5 bases from J, with 11 bases in between. The CDR3 bases are TGTGCCAGCAGCCTAAGGTCGGGGACTGAAGCTTTCTTT. Protein: CASSLRSGTEAFF. Supplemented by reference TRBV14 and TRBJ1-1, the full variable domain reads EAGVTQFPSHSVIEKGQTVTLRCDPISGHDNLYWYRRVMGKEIKFLLHFVKESKQDESGMPNNRFLAERTGGTYSTLKVQPAELEDSGVYFCASSLRSGTEAFFGQGTRLTVV.

The chain recombines TRBV30 with TRBJ1-2, with a tentative D call TRBD1 (5 bases). The CDR3 consists of 14 residues. The germline gives CDR1 GTSNPN, CDR2 SVGIG (reference sequence). V dropped 8 bases and J dropped 4 bases, with 20 bases sitting between them. The DNA of the CDR3 is TGTGCCCAAACTGGGGCGGGGGACGGCTATGGCTACACCTTC. Encoded protein: CAQTGAGDGYGYTF.

The chain combines TRBV4-1 with TRBJ1-1, with TRBD1 matching 7 bases. CDR1 MGHRA and CDR2 YSYEKL come from the germline V gene. Trimming cost V 0 bases and J 4 bases; bases outside gene matches: 2. The CDR3 runs to 14 residues. The CDR3 is CASSQDRQGTEAFF. CDR3 nucleotide sequence: TGCGCCAGCAGCCAAGATCGACAGGGCACTGAAGCTTTCTTT.

The chain recombines TRBV10-3 with TRBJ2-1; 8 positions match TRBD2. With 8 bases clipped from V and 9 bases from J, the junction kept 9 bases outside the gene matches. This CDR3 spans 13 amino acids. In germline, CDR1 is ENHRY, CDR2 SYGVKD. CDR3: CAIHSGNYAEQFF. CDR3 in DNA: TGTGCCATCCATAGCGGGAATTATGCTGAGCAGTTCTTC.

The chain joins TRBV2 to TRBJ1-2, with D unresolved. Germline CDR1 reads SNHLY; CDR2 reads FYNNEI. V dropped 7 bases and J dropped 8 bases, with 14 bases sitting between them. The CDR3 runs 12 residues. CDR3 amino acids: CASTLKTGGYTF. CDR3 in DNA: TGTGCCAGCACTTTGAAAACGGGGGGCTACACCTTC.

For this clone: This sequence may be a read error, since a much larger clone differs from it by one base. The CDR3 coding sequence is TGTGCCAGCAGCCAGACAGGGGGCAATCAGCCCCAGCATTTT. It yields the protein CASSQTGGNQPQHF. This chain uses TRBV7-6 with TRBJ1-5, with 8 nucleotides matching TRBD1. The CDR3 has 14 residues. Germline V gene sequence: CDR1 SGHVS, CDR2 FNYEAQ. Unmatched junction bases numbered 2, after V lost 5 bases and J lost 2 bases.

CDR3 amino acids: CASSGRAGGLTDTQYF. The CDR3 nucleotides read TGTGCCAGCAGTGGAAGAGCGGGGGGCCTCACAGATACGCAGTATTTT. The chain couples TRBV6-1 to TRBJ2-3, with TRBD2 matching over 9 bases. After removal of 4 bases from V and 2 bases from J, the junction contained 7 bases not matched to a gene. Per germline, CDR1 MNHNS and CDR2 SASEGT. This CDR3 has 16 residues.

The chain has TRBV5-1 and TRBJ1-3; 7 nucleotides match TRBD1. The junction had 11 bases not matched to a gene; V was cut back by 3 bases and J by 5 bases. CDR1 is SGHRS, CDR2 YFSETQ, per germline. The CDR3 has 16 amino acids. CDR3 nucleotides: TGCGCCAGCAGCTCGGGTGACAGGGTCAAGAGAAACACCATATATTTT. The encoded protein is CASSSGDRVKRNTIYF.

The chain carries TRBV24-1 and TRBJ2-7, with 13 bases aligning to TRBD2. The trim removed 5 bases at V and 4 bases at J, leaving 22 bases unmatched. Germline CDR1 KGHDR, CDR2 SFDVKD. There are 21 residues in the CDR3. CDR3 protein: CATSARGGEELAGGLRYEQYF. CDR3 DNA sequence: TGTGCCACCAGTGCCCGAGGGGGGGAGGAACTAGCGGGAGGGCTTAGGTACGAGCAGTACTTC.

This rearrangement joins TRBV9 to TRBJ2-1, with D possibly being TRBD1 (6 bases). The CDR3 covers 17 residues. CDR1 and CDR2 (germline): SGDLS, YYNGEE. V shed 0 bases and J shed 4 bases, with 17 bases lying between them. Written as DNA, the CDR3 is TGTGCCAGCAGCGTAGGGGGCAGGGGAAGGGGTTACAATGAGCAGTTCTTC. Translation gives CASSVGGRGRGYNEQFF.

This sequence joins TRBV11-2 and TRBJ2-7; 9 bases match TRBD1. In germline, CDR1 is SGHAT, CDR2 FQNNGV. Trimming removed 2 bases from V and 3 bases from J; junction bases left unmatched: 14. The CDR3 consists of 18 residues. CDR3 nucleotide sequence: TGTGCCAGCAGCTTACAAGGGACAGGGCGCACTGGCGGCTACGAGCAGTACTTC. Translated, it gives CASSLQGTGRTGGYEQYF.

The chain is built from TRBV14 and TRBJ2-1; 14 bases are a match to TRBD2. Germline V gene lookup returns CDR1 SGHDN and CDR2 FVKESK. V gave up 3 bases and J gave up 8 bases; unmatched junction bases: 6. CDR3 size: 16 residues. The CDR3 DNA is TGTGCCAGCAGCCAGGGGACTAGCGGGAGTCCCCATGAGCAGTTCTTC. It translates to CASSQGTSGSPHEQFF. Full variable domain (remainder filled in from reference TRBV14 and TRBJ2-1): EAGVTQFPSHSVIEKGQTVTLRCDPISGHDNLYWYRRVMGKEIKFLLHFVKESKQDESGMPNNRFLAERTGGTYSTLKVQPAELEDSGVYFCASSQGTSGSPHEQFFGPGTRLTVL.

The chain links TRBV27 to TRBJ1-1; D might be TRBD1 (6 bases). V was clipped by 3 bases and J by 5 bases, with 19 bases between them. Germline V lookup: CDR1 MNHEY, CDR2 SMNVEV (reference sequence). The CDR3 runs to 16 residues. DNA of the CDR3: TGTGCCAGCAGTTTGTTAGTCCAGGGGTTTGGTACTGAAGCTTTCTTT. As protein: CASSLLVQGFGTEAFF.

The chain couples TRBV9 to TRBJ2-5; tentatively, D is TRBD2 (7 bases). The CDR3 runs 15 residues. Germline CDR1 SGDLS, CDR2 YYNGEE. Trimming left V 0 bases short and J 5 bases short, with 14 bases between. CDR3 nucleotides: TGTGCCAGCAGCGTAGCTGGGGGGGCCGTGGAGACCCAGTACTTC. As protein: CASSVAGGAVETQYF.